Described below is a single T cell receptor beta chain sequence and its context. The target antigen is unknown. The data were taken from a study of T cell clusters in autoimmune cytopenias. TRB was amplified from around 250 ng of peripheral blood genomic DNA per sample. General study points: Physiological T cell clusters of healthy donors were apparently absent in primary autoimmune cytopenia patients.

This CDR3 is 15 amino acids long. The V gene's germline CDR1 is KGHSH and CDR2 LQKENI. One tube held mixed TRB-A and TRB-B primer pools for touch-down PCR. One entry per CDR3 protein, without DNA, is what TCRdb gives after re-calling the multiplex PCR reads. This sample's clone table lists about 6,800 distinct CDR3 sequences. The sample taken for sequencing was peripheral blood. The chain links TRBV18 to TRBJ2-3; TCRdb designates TRBD2, a call that cannot be tested without DNA. This clonotype was obtained from a human donor with an autoimmune cytopenia or autoimmune hepatitis (not recorded which). The CDR3 sequence is CASSPGTVGTDTQYF.